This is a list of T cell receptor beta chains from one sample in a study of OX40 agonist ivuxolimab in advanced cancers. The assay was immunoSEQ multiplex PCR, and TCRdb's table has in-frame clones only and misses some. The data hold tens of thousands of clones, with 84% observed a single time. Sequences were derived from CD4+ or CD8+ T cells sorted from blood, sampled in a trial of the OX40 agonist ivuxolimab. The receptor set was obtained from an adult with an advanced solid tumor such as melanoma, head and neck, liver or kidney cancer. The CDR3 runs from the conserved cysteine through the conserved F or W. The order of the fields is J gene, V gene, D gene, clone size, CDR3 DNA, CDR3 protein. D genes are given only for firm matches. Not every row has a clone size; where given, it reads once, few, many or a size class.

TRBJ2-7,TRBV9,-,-,TGTGCCAGCAGCGTATCCGGGGACTACGAGCAGTACTTC,CASSVSGDYEQYF
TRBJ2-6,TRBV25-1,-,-,TGTGCCAGCAGTGAAGGGGGGGCCAACGTCCTGACTTTC,CASSEGGANVLTF
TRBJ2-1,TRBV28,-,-,TGTGCCAGCAGTATAACCCTCTTGCCGACTGGCAATGAGCAGTTCTTC,CASSITLLPTGNEQFF
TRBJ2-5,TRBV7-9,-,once,TGTGCCAGCAGCTTAGTTGGGTTCCAAGAGACCCAGTACTTC,CASSLVGFQETQYF
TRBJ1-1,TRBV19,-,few,TGTGCCAGTAAAATAGGAGGGATGAACACTGAAGCTTTCTTT,CASKIGGMNTEAFF
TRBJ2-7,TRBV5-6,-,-,TGTGCCAGCAGCCCAGGACTTTCGACCTACGAGCAGTACTTC,CASSPGLSTYEQYF
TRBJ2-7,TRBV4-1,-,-,TGCGCCAGCAGCCCCAAAACAGGGTTGAGCTCCTACGAGCAGTACTTC,CASSPKTGLSSYEQYF
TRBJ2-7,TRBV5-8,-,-,TGTGCCAGCAGCTTGGCCGTCGGCTACGACATTACCTACGAGCAGTACTTC,CASSLAVGYDITYEQYF
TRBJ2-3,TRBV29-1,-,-,TGCAGCGTTGAAGAGAGGGGTTTGGGCACAGATACGCAGTATTTT,CSVEERGLGTDTQYF
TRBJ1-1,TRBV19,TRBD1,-,TGTGCCAGCACGCCGGGACAGGGAGTCCTGAACACTGAAGCTTTCTTT,CASTPGQGVLNTEAFF
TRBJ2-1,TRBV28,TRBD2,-,TGTGCCAGCAGTTTAAACGAGGGACTAGCGGCGGGCAATGAGCAGTTCTTC,CASSLNEGLAAGNEQFF
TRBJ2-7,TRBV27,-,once,TGTGCCAGCAGCCCGGGACATCTGTACGAGCAGTACTTC,CASSPGHLYEQYF
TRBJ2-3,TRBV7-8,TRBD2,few,TGTGCCAGCAGCTGGGGACTAGCGGGCACAGATACGCAGTATTTT,CASSWGLAGTDTQYF
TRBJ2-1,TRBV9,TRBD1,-,TGTGCCAGCAGCCCCACAGGGGATTCAGACAATGAGCAGTTCTTC,CASSPTGDSDNEQFF
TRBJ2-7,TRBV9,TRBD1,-,TGTGCCAGCAGCGAGTCATCGGGACAGACCTACGAGCAGTACTTC,CASSESSGQTYEQYF
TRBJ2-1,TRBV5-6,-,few,TGTGCCAGCAGCATTATCCGGGACAACAATGAGCAGTTCTTC,CASSIIRDNNEQFF
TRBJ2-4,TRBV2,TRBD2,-,TGTGCCAGCAGTGATAGCGGGGCGGGCATTCAGTACTTC,CASSDSGAGIQYF
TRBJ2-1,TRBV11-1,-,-,TGTGCCAGCAGCTTAGCATCCGGGACCCTCAATGAGCAGTTCTTC,CASSLASGTLNEQFF
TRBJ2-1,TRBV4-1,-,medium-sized,TGCGCCAGCAGCCAAGACACAGGGGCTAGCGATGAGCAGTTCTTC,CASSQDTGASDEQFF
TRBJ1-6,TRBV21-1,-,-,TGTGCCAGCAGCAAAGCGGGTTCGTACAGGGCACATTCACCCCTCCACTTT,CASSKAGSYRAHSPLHF
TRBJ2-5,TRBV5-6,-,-,TGTGCCAGCAGCTTGGGGGGCGGGAAGACCCAGTACTTC,CASSLGGGKTQYF
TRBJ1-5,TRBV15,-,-,TGTGCCACCAGCAGAGTGGCCAAACCGGGACCTCCGAGCAATCAGCCCCAGCATTTT,CATSRVAKPGPPSNQPQHF
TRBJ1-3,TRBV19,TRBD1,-,TGTGCCAGTAGTATCATCCGGGACAGGGGTTTGATGTACTCTGGAAACACCATATATTTT,CASSIIRDRGLMYSGNTIYF
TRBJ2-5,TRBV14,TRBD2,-,TGTGCCAGCAGCCATTGGGGTTTAAGCGGGAACCAAGAGACCCAGTACTTC,CASSHWGLSGNQETQYF
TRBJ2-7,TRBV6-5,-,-,TGTGCCACCCGATCCTTGGACGAGCAGTACTTC,CATRSLDEQYF
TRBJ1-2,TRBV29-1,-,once,TGCAGCACGGGGGCGCCTGGCTACACCTTC,CSTGAPGYTF
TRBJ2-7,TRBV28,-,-,TGTGCCAGCAGTTTCCTTAAGTACGAGCAGTACTTC,CASSFLKYEQYF
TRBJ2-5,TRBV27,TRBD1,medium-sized,TGTGCCAGCAGCTCGGGACAGGGAGGGGGGGAGACCCAGTACTTC,CASSSGQGGGETQYF
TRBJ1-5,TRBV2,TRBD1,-,TGTGCCAGCAAGACAGGGGATCAGCCCCAGCATTTT,CASKTGDQPQHF
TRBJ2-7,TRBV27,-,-,TGTGCCAGCAGTTTATCGCCGGAGGCCTACGAGCAGTACTTC,CASSLSPEAYEQYF
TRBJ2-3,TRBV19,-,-,TGTGCCAGTAGTATAAAGTGGGCAGATACGCAGTATTTT,CASSIKWADTQYF
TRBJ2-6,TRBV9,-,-,TGTGCCAGCAGTTCGGGTGGGGCCAACGTCCTGACTTTC,CASSSGGANVLTF
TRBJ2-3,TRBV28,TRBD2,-,TGTGCCAGCACTGGGACTAGCGGGGGGGCGAGCACAGATACGCAGTATTTT,CASTGTSGGASTDTQYF
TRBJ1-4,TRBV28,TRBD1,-,TGTGCCAGCAGTTCATGGACAGGGGTGGAAAAACTGTTTTTT,CASSSWTGVEKLFF
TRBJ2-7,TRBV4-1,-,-,TGCGCCAGCAGCCAGGCTATCCAGGATTACTACGAGCAGTACTTC,CASSQAIQDYYEQYF
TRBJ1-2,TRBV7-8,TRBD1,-,TGTGCCAGCAGCTTAGAGCACGGCCCGACAGGGATGAACTTCTATGGCTACACCTTC,CASSLEHGPTGMNFYGYTF
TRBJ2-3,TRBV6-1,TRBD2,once,TGTGCCAGCAGTCTCGACGGGGGGTCCACAGATACGCAGTATTTT,CASSLDGGSTDTQYF
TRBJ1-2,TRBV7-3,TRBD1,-,TGTGCCAGCAGCTTAACGCAATGGACAGGGAGGGATGGCTACACCTTC,CASSLTQWTGRDGYTF
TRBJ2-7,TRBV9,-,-,TGTGCCAGCAGCCCAAAAGAAAATGTCTACGAGCAGTACTTC,CASSPKENVYEQYF
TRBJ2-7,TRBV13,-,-,TGTGCCAGCAGCTTACGCGGGCTCGAGCAGTACTTC,CASSLRGLEQYF
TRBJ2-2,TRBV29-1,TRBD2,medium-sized,TGCAGCGTTGATTTTAGCGGGAGGTCCACCGGGGAGCTGTTTTTT,CSVDFSGRSTGELFF
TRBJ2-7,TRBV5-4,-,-,TGTGCCAGCAGCTCCCGGGGTCGCTCCTACGAGCAGTACTTC,CASSSRGRSYEQYF
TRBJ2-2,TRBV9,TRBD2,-,TGTGCCAGCAGCACGCCTCGGGAGGGGGGTAACACCGGGGAGCTGTTTTTT,CASSTPREGGNTGELFF
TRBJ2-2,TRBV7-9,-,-,TGTGCCAGCAGCCTCCTAAAAGGGCGGGACACCGGGGAGCTGTTTTTT,CASSLLKGRDTGELFF
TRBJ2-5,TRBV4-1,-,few,TGCGCCAGCAGCCAAGTCGGGATCGAAGAGACCCAGTACTTC,CASSQVGIEETQYF
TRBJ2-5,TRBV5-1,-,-,TGCGCCAGCAGCACTTGGGATGTTAAAGAGACCCAGTACTTC,CASSTWDVKETQYF
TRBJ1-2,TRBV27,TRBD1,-,TGTGCCAGCAGTTTAGTCGCAGGGGGCATCTATGGCTACACCTTC,CASSLVAGGIYGYTF
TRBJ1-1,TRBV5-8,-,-,TGTGCCAGCAGCGAAGGGGGACTGAACACTGAAGCTTTCTTT,CASSEGGLNTEAFF
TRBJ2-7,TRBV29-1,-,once,TGCAGCGTTGAACTGATAGACTCCTACGAGCAGTACTTC,CSVELIDSYEQYF
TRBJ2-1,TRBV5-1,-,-,TGCGCCAGCAGCAGTTGGGGGGACCTTTACAATGAGCAGTTCTTC,CASSSWGDLYNEQFF
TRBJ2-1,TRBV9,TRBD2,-,TGTGCCAGCACCCAGGATAGCGGGGAGCAGTTCTTC,CASTQDSGEQFF
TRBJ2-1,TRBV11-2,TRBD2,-,TGTGCCAGCAGCCTTCTCCCCTGGACTAGCGCTTACAATGAGCAGTTCTTC,CASSLLPWTSAYNEQFF